Listed below are T cell receptor beta chains from one sample, sequenced in a study of early T cells in non-severe SARS-CoV-2 infection. TCRdb ran MiXCR on the 5' RACE reads and lists one entry per CDR3 protein. The table includes fewer than 50,000 distinct CDR3 sequences, 10% to 15% detected once. The sample comprised whole blood. Receptor source: an adult who was a healthcare worker with PCR-confirmed SARS-CoV-2 infection or an uninfected control (not recorded which). CDR3s include the opening cysteine and the closing phenylalanine or tryptophan. A D gene is named only where the DNA matches it firmly. Size tells how often a clone was seen (once, few, many) or the class of an expanded clone, and some rows leave it out.

>TRBV7-9|TRBJ2-5|.|.
TGTGCCAGTTCTCTTAGGCGGCCCGGAGAGACCCAGTACTTC
CASSLRRPGETQYF
>TRBV6-2/TRBV6-3|TRBJ2-7|many|TRBD2
TGTGCCAGCAGTCCAAAGGGACTAGCGGGAGGTTACGAGCAGTACTTC
CASSPKGLAGGYEQYF
>TRBV6-4|TRBJ2-3|many|TRBD1
TGTGCCAGCAGTGACTCGGCAGGGGGAGTTTCAGATACGCAGTATTTT
CASSDSAGGVSDTQYF
>TRBV15|TRBJ1-1|.|TRBD1
TGTGCCACCAGCAGAAGGTCGACAGGGGGCTTGGCTGAAGCTTTCTTT
CATSRRSTGGLAEAFF
>TRBV29-1|TRBJ1-1|many|.
TGCAGCGTTCGATGGAACACTGAAGCTTTCTTT
CSVRWNTEAFF
>TRBV20-1|TRBJ1-4|many|.
TGCAGTGCTAGAGGGGGCGCAACTAATGAAAAACTGTTTTTT
CSARGGATNEKLFF
>TRBV9|TRBJ1-3|.|.
TGTGCCAGCAGCGAGGGGCGTGTTATTGCTGGAAACACCATATATTTT
CASSEGRVIAGNTIYF
>TRBV11-2|TRBJ2-2|many|TRBD2
TGTGCCAGCTGTAGCGGGCCAAACACCGGGGAGCTGTTTTTT
CASCSGPNTGELFF
>TRBV29-1|TRBJ2-3|few|TRBD2
TGCAGCAGTGGAACTAGCGGACATGGCACAGATACGCAGTATTTT
CSSGTSGHGTDTQYF
>TRBV10-3|TRBJ1-2|.|.
TGTGCCAACAGTGAGTCCTGGACTGATGGCTACACCTTC
CANSESWTDGYTF
>TRBV7-2|TRBJ1-4|many|.
TGTGCCAGCAGCTTAGTGGCTAGGGGAGGTGAAAAACTGTTTTTT
CASSLVARGGEKLFF
>TRBV5-1|TRBJ2-4|.|.
TGCGCCAGCAGCTTGCCCGGGGAAAACATTCAGTACTTC
CASSLPGENIQYF
>TRBV10-3|TRBJ2-1|few|.
TGTGCCATCAGTGGCAGGGGTGGCTCAGGGGGGCACAATGAGCAGTTCTTC
CAISGRGGSGGHNEQFF
>TRBV15|TRBJ2-7|few|.
TGTGCCACCAGCAGGGGCCCGGGACAATCCTACGAGCAGTACTTC
CATSRGPGQSYEQYF
>TRBV19|TRBJ2-1|few|.
TGTGCCAGTAGTATAGAGGTAATTAACAATGAGCAGTTCTTC
CASSIEVINNEQFF
>TRBV28|TRBJ1-5|.|TRBD1
TGTGCCAGCAGTCTCATGGGACAGGGAATGCAGCCCCAGCATTTT
CASSLMGQGMQPQHF
>TRBV11-1|TRBJ2-3|.|.
TGTGCCAGCAGCTTCAGCGGCGGGAGCACAGATACGCAGTATTTT
CASSFSGGSTDTQYF
>TRBV28|TRBJ2-1|.|.
TGTGCCGCGGGCGGGTGGAATGAGCAGTTCTTC
CAAGGWNEQFF
>TRBV29-1|TRBJ2-3|.|.
TGCAGCGCCACATGGGCAGATACGCAGTATTTT
CSATWADTQYF
>TRBV11-2|TRBJ2-3|many|.
TGTGCCAGCAGATATACAGATACGCAGTATTTT
CASRYTDTQYF
>TRBV29-1|TRBJ2-1|few|.
TGCAGCGTTGTCCCGACTGAGAACAATGAGCAGTTCTTC
CSVVPTENNEQFF
>TRBV28|TRBJ2-5|many|.
TGTGCCAGCAGTTTAAGCTACGATCCGGAGGGACGAGAGACCCAGTACTTC
CASSLSYDPEGRETQYF
>TRBV2|TRBJ2-7|once|.
TGTGCCAGCTACAGGGACGACTACGAGCAGTACTTC
CASYRDDYEQYF
>TRBV7-8|TRBJ2-7|few|.
TGTGCCAGCAGCCGACGAAGGGACATCTCCTACGAGCAGTACTTC
CASSRRRDISYEQYF
>TRBV4-1|TRBJ2-1|.|.
TGCGCCAGCAGCCAACAGGCCTTCGCGGGGAATGAGCAGTTCTTC
CASSQQAFAGNEQFF
>TRBV7-9|TRBJ1-4|few|TRBD1
TGTGCCAGCAGCTTAGTCGGGACAGGGGAAAAACTGTTTTTT
CASSLVGTGEKLFF
>TRBV4-3|TRBJ2-1|.|TRBD2
TGCGCCAGCAGCCCGCTAGCGGGAAGCCTCAATGAGCAGTTCTTC
CASSPLAGSLNEQFF
>TRBV12-3/TRBV12-4|TRBJ1-4|few|TRBD1
TGTGCCAGCAGTTGGGACAGAAATGAAAAACTGTTTTTT
CASSWDRNEKLFF
>TRBV20-1|TRBJ2-7|many|.
TGCAGTGCTAGAGAACAGGCTCGGGGGGAGCAGTACTTC
CSAREQARGEQYF
>TRBV6-2/TRBV6-3|TRBJ2-2|many|.
TGTGCCAGCAGTTACGGGGGGCGCCGCACCGGGGAGCTGTTTTTT
CASSYGGRRTGELFF
>TRBV29-1|TRBJ2-5|many|.
TGCAGCGTTGGGGCGGCGGGCCCGGGGACCCAGTACTTC
CSVGAAGPGTQYF
>TRBV28|TRBJ2-7|many|.
TGTGCCAGCAGTTCACAGAGCGCCTCCTACGAGCAGTACTTC
CASSSQSASYEQYF
>TRBV15|TRBJ2-3|many|TRBD2
TGTGCCACCAGCAAGGGGAGGGAGAGGGGCACAGATACGCAGTATTTT
CATSKGRERGTDTQYF
>TRBV10-3|TRBJ1-2|many|.
TGTGCCATCAGTGAGTCGGACAGACCCAGCTATGGCTACACCTTC
CAISESDRPSYGYTF
>TRBV12-3/TRBV12-4|TRBJ2-7|.|.
TGTGCCAGCAGTTTTGCTCGTAGGGGAGACGAGCAGTACTTC
CASSFARRGDEQYF
>TRBV5-1|TRBJ1-1|many|.
TGCGCCAGCAGCCTCCGAGAACGTTGGACAGTTGCTAACACTGAAGCTTTCTTT
CASSLRERWTVANTEAFF
>TRBV28|TRBJ2-7|many|.
TGTGCCAGCAGAGCCCAGGGGGGAAGGGTAGGGTCGGTTGAGCAGTACTTC
CASRAQGGRVGSVEQYF
>TRBV5-1|TRBJ2-1|many|TRBD2
TGCGCCAGCAGCCCAGGACTAGCGGGAGATAATGAGCAGTTCTTC
CASSPGLAGDNEQFF
>TRBV6-1|TRBJ1-5|many|.
TGTGCCAGCAGGGACACAACGGGGTATAGCAATCAGCCCCAGCATTTT
CASRDTTGYSNQPQHF
>TRBV9|TRBJ2-5|.|.
TGTGCCAGCAGCGTAGCAGCTAGCGTGTACCAAGAGACCCAGTACTTC
CASSVAASVYQETQYF